These T cell receptor beta chains were read from a single sample in a study of T cell responses to AZD1222 COVID-19 vaccine. TCRdb keeps only in-frame clones here, not all; method: immunoSEQ multiplex PCR. The sample yields about 130,000 clones, roughly nine tenths seen once. Sequencing was performed on peripheral blood, taken on day 0 of AZD1222 vaccination. The source of these receptors is an adult in good health. Each CDR3 is given without its conserved first and last residue.

TRBV6-4	ASSYSGGSYNEQF
TRBV7-3	ASSSGPGSYEQY
TRBV6-5	ASSYSGLKNTEAF
TRBV7-9	ASSLKDNSPLH
TRBV2	ASGPSPGAPSGANVLT
TRBV7-8	ASSQEGEKLF
TRBV5-4	ASAPGSGNTGELF
TRBV5-1	ASSPRDRNQPQH
TRBV4-2	ASAQGGYSNQPQH
TRBV18	ASSPGTGNFYGYT
TRBV5-1	ASSFDSPSTDTQY
TRBV19	ASSISASNYGYT
TRBV3-1/TRBV3-2	ASSPGPTMGNT
TRBV4-1	ASSQAGEQF
TRBV30	AWSVRGRGNSYEQY
TRBV4-2	ASSPLGGGLQETQY
TRBV11-2	ASRIAGGNNEQF
TRBV11-2	ASSLERQSNEQF
TRBV3-1/TRBV3-2	ASIHTGSGGYNEQF
TRBV10-1	ASRAGTGRGELF
TRBV7-9	ASSLVAEYGYT
TRBV15	ATRAGQVSNEKLF
TRBV3-1/TRBV3-2	ASSQDRVYGYT
TRBV10-1	ASSGQGRTEAF
TRBV6-5	ASSPTAANEKLF
TRBV2	ASKGGSGNTIY
TRBV5-1	ASSLMLGANEKLF
TRBV19	ASSIVLQETQY
TRBV19	ASSPRQTTNEKLF
TRBV7-9	ASSLLHRNTEAF
TRBV3-1/TRBV3-2	ASSPEGTDTQY
TRBV18	ASSPRAGPYEQY
TRBV4-1	ASSQGGTSGSGSYEQY
TRBV2	ASSLQGPRYEQY
TRBV7-2	ASSLEYGGYTEAF
TRBV11-2	ASSLDPANEKLF
TRBV12-3/TRBV12-4	ATGSGVMHEQY
TRBV19	ASSANQGASYGYT
TRBV3-1/TRBV3-2	ASSQAQGNTEAF
TRBV5-1	ASSRGFNQPQH
TRBV6-5	ASSFTWDGDYGYT
TRBV6-5	ASSYGTGGEKLF
TRBV6-2/TRBV6-3	ASSYRLATYNEQF
TRBV3-1/TRBV3-2	ASSPYGTQTEAF
TRBV13	ASSHWSDYEQY
TRBV30	AWSRRTTGASYNEQF
TRBV7-2	ASSLATGPYGYT
TRBV7-9	ASRPSGAGELF
TRBV28	ASSSPGVGAYGYT
TRBV9	ASSSGREITGELF
TRBV5-4	ASSLAQTGFGANVLT
TRBV6-2/TRBV6-3	ASSSTGRDQGNTIY
TRBV7-3	ASSLRTGLNTGELF
TRBV11-3	ASSLGLATEAF